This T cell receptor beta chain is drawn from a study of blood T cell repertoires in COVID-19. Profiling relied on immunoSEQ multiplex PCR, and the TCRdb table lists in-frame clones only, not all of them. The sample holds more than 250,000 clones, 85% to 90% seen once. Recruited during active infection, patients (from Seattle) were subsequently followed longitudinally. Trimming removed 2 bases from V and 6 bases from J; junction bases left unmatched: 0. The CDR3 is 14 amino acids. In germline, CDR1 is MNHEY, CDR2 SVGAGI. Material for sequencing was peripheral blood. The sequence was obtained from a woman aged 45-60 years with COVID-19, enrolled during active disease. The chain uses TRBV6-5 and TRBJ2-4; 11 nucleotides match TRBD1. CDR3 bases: TGTGCCAGCAGTTACGGGACAGGGGGAAACATTCAGTACTTC. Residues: CASSYGTGGNIQYF.